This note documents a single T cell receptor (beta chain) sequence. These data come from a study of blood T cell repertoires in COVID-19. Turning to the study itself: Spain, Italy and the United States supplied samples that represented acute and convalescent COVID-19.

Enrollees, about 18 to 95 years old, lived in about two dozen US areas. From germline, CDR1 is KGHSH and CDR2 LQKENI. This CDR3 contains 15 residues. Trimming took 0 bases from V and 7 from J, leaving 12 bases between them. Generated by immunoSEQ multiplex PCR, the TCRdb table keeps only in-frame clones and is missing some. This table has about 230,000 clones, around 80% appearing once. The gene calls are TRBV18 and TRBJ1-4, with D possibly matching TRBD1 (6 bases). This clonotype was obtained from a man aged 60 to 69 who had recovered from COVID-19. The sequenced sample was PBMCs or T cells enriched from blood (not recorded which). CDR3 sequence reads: CASSPPGRGGEKLFF. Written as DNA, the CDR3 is TGTGCCAGCTCACCACCGGGCAGGGGTGGTGAAAAACTGTTTTTT.